Below, 4 T cell receptor beta chains from the same sample are listed, as sequenced in a study of blood T cell repertoires in COVID-19. Clones were read by immunoSEQ multiplex PCR, and TCRdb kept only the in-frame ones, dropping some. The top ten clones hold roughly 8.6% of a sample with tens of thousands of clones, 75% to 95% of them seen once. Sequencing input: peripheral blood. Every receptor here comes from a human donor in a cohort sampled during active COVID-19.

V and J are TRBV18 and TRBJ1-3; D uncertain. The V gene lost 2 bases and the J gene lost 0 bases, with 17 bases spanning the gap. The CDR3 extends over 18 amino acids. Germline V gives CDR1 KGHSH, CDR2 LQKENI. CDR3 residues: CASSPTALDTYSGNTIYF. CDR3 DNA sequence: TGTGCCAGCTCACCAACGGCCCTCGACACATACTCTGGAAACACCATATATTTT.

The V and J genes are TRBV2 and TRBJ1-4; 8 bases are shared with TRBD1. V shed 8 bases, J shed 2 bases, and the junction held 7 bases outside the gene matches. CDR1 and CDR2 from the germline V gene are SNHLY and FYNNEI. The CDR3 loop spans 15 amino acids. The DNA of the CDR3 is TGTGCCAGCGGGGGGGACAGGACGACTAATGAAAAACTGTTTTTT. It codes for CASGGDRTTNEKLFF.

The rearrangement links TRBV4-1 to TRBJ2-2; 9 nucleotides match TRBD2. This CDR3 spans 17 amino acids. Trimming removed 2 bases from V and 5 bases from J; junction bases left unmatched: 9. Germline V lookup: CDR1 MGHRA, CDR2 YSYEKL. The CDR3 region is CASSQNQGGRGTGELFF. The CDR3, as DNA: TGCGCCAGCAGCCAAAATCAGGGCGGGAGGGGAACCGGGGAGCTGTTTTTT.

The chain has TRBV19 and TRBJ2-7, with D possibly matching TRBD1 (6 bases). Germline loops: CDR1 LNHDA, CDR2 SQIVND (reference sequence). The germline V and J ends were trimmed by 0 bases and 2 bases, with 14 bases remaining between them. The CDR3 runs 16 residues. The CDR3 coding sequence is TGTGCCAGTAGTATAGAGGACGCAGGGGTAGCCTACGAGCAGTACTTC. Translation: CASSIEDAGVAYEQYF.